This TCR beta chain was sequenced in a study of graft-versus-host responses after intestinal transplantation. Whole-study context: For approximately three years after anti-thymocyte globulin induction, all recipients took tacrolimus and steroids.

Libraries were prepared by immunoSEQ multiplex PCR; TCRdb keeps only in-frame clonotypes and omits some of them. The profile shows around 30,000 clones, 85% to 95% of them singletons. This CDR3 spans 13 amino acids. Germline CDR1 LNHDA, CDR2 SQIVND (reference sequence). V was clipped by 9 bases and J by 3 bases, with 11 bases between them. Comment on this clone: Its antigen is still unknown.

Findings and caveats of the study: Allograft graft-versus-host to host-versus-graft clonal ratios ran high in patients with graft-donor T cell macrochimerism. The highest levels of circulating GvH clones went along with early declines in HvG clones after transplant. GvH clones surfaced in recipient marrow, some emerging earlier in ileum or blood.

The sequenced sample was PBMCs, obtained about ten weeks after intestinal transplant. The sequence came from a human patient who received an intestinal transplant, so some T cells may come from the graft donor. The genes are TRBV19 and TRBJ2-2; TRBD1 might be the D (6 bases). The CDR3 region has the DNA TGTGCCAGCGGCGGACAGTACACCGGGGAGCTGTTTTTT. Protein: CASGGQYTGELFF.